The 7 T cell receptor beta chains below come from one sample, sequenced in a study of blood T cell repertoires in COVID-19. Libraries were prepared by immunoSEQ multiplex PCR; TCRdb keeps only in-frame clonotypes and omits some of them. This table has 150,000 to 200,000 clones, approximately 87% appearing once. The specimen was PBMCs or T cells enriched from blood (not recorded which). All receptors derive from a woman aged 50 to 65 who had recovered from COVID-19.

This chain links TRBV6-1 with TRBJ2-3, with TRBD2 matching over 8 bases. The CDR3 is made up of 14 amino acids. V shed 1 base and J 4 bases; nucleotides not matched to a gene: 1. The V gene's germline CDR1 is MNHNS and CDR2 SASEGT. The CDR3 nucleotides are TGTGCCAGCAGTGAAGTCGGGGGGGCAGATACGCAGTATTTT. It codes for CASSEVGGADTQYF.

This chain links TRBV5-1 with TRBJ2-3; 13 bases match TRBD2. CDR3 length: 19 amino acids. Germline V lookup: CDR1 SGHRS, CDR2 YFSETQ. The ends lost 0 bases at V and 0 bases at J; junction bases unmatched: 7. The CDR3 DNA follows: TGCGCCAGCAGCTTGGGACTAGCGGGGGGCCCTAGCAGCACAGATACGCAGTATTTT. Amino acids: CASSLGLAGGPSSTDTQYF.

This CDR3 reads CASRDALGRGFPGELFF. CDR3 coding DNA: TGTGCCAGCAGGGACGCCCTGGGCAGGGGCTTTCCCGGGGAGCTGTTTTTT. The chain has TRBV7-2 and TRBJ2-2; TRBD1 is a possible D gene (6 bases). V was trimmed by 6 bases and J by 6 bases, leaving 23 bases between them. Germline V gene lookup returns CDR1 SGHTA and CDR2 FQGNSA. The CDR3 length is 17 residues. Combining the CDR3 with reference TRBV7-2 and TRBJ2-2 gives the whole variable domain GAGVSQSPSNKVTEKGKDVELRCDPISGHTALYWYRQSLGQGLEFLIYFQGNSAPDKSGLPSDRFSAERTGGSVSTLTIQRTQQEDSAVYLCASRDALGRGFPGELFFGEGSRLTVL.

The gene calls are TRBV27 and TRBJ1-3; 7 positions match TRBD1. The CDR3 spans 15 residues. Germline lookup yields CDR1 MNHEY and CDR2 SMNVEV (reference sequence). V lost 6 bases and J lost 4; bases outside the gene matches: 9. This CDR3 reads CASRNRGDTGNTIYF. The CDR3 DNA follows: TGTGCCAGCAGAAACAGGGGCGACACCGGAAACACCATATATTTT.

The chain carries TRBV10-1 and TRBJ1-6; the match to TRBD1 covers 8 bases. CDR1 is WNHNN, CDR2 SYGVQD, per germline (reference sequence). Trimming took 6 bases from V and 2 from J; bases not matched to a gene: 3. The CDR3 sequence is 15 residues long. The CDR3 loop is CASRDRAAYNSPLHF. CDR3 nucleotides: TGCGCCAGCAGGGACAGGGCAGCCTATAATTCACCCCTCCACTTT.

The chain combines TRBV5-1 with TRBJ1-2; 9 nucleotides align to TRBD1. Germline V CDR1 and CDR2: SGHRS, YFSETQ. The CDR3 loop spans 16 amino acids. The V and J ends lost 4 bases and 2 bases, in that order; junction bases with no gene match: 9. CDR3 residues: CASSLKGQGKNYGYTF. The CDR3 DNA reads TGCGCCAGCAGCCTGAAAGGACAGGGGAAGAACTATGGCTACACCTTC.

The rearrangement links TRBV7-2 to TRBJ2-1; TRBD1 matches at 9 bases. The junction had 2 bases not matched to a gene; V was cut back by 3 bases and J by 5 bases. The germline CDR1 and CDR2 sequences are SGHTA and FQGNSA. The CDR3 is made up of 14 amino acids. The CDR3 region has the DNA TGTGCCAGCAGCTTTGACAGGGGGGACAATGAGCAGTTCTTC. This codes for CASSFDRGDNEQFF.